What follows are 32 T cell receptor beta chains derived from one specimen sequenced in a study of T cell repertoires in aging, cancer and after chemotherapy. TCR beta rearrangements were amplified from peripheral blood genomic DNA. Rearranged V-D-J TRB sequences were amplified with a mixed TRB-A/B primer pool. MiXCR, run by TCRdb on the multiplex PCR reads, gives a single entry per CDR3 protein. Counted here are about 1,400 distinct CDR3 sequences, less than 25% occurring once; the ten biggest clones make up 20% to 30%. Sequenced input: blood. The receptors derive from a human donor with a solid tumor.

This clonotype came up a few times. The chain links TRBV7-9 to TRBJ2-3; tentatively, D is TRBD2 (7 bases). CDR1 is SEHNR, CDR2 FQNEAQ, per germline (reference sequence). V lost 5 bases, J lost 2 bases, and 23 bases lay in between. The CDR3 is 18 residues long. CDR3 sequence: CASSLNPSGGVITDTQYF. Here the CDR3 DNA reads TGTGCCAGCAGCCTAAACCCCTCGGGGGGCGTTATCACAGATACGCAGTATTTT.

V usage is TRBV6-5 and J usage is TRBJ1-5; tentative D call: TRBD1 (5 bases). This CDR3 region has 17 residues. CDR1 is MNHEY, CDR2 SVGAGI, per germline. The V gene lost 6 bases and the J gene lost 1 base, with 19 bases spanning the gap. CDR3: CASSWSTAGRSNQPQHF. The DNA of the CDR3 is TGTGCCAGCAGCTGGTCGACAGCCGGGCGCAGCAATCAGCCCCAGCATTTT.

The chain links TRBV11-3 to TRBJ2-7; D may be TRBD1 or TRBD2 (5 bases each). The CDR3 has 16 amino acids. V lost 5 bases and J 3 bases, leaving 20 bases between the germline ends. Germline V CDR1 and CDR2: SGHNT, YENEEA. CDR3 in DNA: TGTGCCAGCAGCCGGAGCGTTGGGACGGCAGACTACGAGCAGTACTTC. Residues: CASSRSVGTADYEQYF.

Here the CDR3 DNA reads TGTGCCAGCAGTGGGGGCTGGGGGGGGGGCTACGAGCAGTACGTC. Its translation: CASSGGWGGGYEQYV. V usage is TRBV6-1 and J usage is TRBJ2-7, with 7 bases aligning to TRBD2. The germline gives CDR1 MNHNS, CDR2 SASEGT. With 4 bases clipped from V and 3 bases from J, the junction kept 9 bases outside the gene matches. The CDR3 runs to 15 residues.

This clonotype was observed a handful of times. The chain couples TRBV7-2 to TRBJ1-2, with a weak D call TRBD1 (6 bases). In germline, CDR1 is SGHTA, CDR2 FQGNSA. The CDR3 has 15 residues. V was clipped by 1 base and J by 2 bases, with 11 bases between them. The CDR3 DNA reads TGTGCCAGCAGCTTAGATCAGGGGCACAACTATGGCTACACCTTC. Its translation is CASSLDQGHNYGYTF.

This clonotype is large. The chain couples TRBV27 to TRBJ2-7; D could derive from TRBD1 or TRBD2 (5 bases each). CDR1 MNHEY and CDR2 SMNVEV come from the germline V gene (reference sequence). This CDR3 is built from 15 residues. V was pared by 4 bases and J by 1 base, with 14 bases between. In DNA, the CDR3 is TGTGCCAGCAGTTCCCTCGGGACCGCGTCCTACGAGCAGTACTTC. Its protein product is CASSSLGTASYEQYF.

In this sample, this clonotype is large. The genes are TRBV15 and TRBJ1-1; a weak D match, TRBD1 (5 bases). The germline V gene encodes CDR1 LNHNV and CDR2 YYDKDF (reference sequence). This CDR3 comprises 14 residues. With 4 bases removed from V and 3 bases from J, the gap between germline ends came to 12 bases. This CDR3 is CATSKGAWDTEAFF. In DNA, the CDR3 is TGTGCCACCAGCAAAGGGGCATGGGACACTGAAGCTTTCTTT.

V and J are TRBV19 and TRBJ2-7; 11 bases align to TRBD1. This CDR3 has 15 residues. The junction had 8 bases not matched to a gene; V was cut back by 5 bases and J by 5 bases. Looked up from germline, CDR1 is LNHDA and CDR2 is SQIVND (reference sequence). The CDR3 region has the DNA TGTGCCAGTAGTCCCGGACAGGGGGCGCATAACGAGCAGTACTTC. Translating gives CASSPGQGAHNEQYF.

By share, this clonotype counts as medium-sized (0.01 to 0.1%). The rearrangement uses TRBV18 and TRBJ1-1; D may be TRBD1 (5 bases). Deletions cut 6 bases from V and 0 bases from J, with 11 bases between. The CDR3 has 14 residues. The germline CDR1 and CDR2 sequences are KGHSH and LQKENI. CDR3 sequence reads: CASSFRAMNTEAFF. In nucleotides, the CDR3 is TGTGCCAGCTCGTTCAGGGCTATGAACACTGAAGCTTTCTTT. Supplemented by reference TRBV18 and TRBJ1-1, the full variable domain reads NAGVMQNPRHLVRRRGQEARLRCSPMKGHSHVYWYRQLPEEGLKFMVYLQKENIIDESGMPKERFSAEFPKEGPSILRIQQVVRGDSAAYFCASSFRAMNTEAFFGQGTRLTVV.

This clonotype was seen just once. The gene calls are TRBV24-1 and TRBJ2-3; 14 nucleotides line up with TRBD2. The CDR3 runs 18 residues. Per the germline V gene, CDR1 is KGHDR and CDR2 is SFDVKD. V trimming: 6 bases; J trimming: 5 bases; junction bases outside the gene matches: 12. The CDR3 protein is CATSQGRLAGGLGDTQYF. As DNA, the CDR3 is TGTGCCACCAGTCAGGGACGACTAGCGGGAGGGCTGGGAGATACGCAGTATTTT.

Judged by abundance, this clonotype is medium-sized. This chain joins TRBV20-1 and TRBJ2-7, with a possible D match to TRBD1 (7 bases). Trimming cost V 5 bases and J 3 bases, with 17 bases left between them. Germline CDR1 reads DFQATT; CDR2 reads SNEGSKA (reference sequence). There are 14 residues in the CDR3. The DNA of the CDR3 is TGCAGTGCTGGGAACCAGGGGGGTATCTACGAGCAGTACTTC. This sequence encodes CSAGNQGGIYEQYF.

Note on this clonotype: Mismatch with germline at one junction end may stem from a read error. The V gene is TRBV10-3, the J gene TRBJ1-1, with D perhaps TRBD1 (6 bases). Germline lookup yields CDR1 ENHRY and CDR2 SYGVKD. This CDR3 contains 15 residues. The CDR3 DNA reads TGCGCCAGCAGTGAGTTGGGGGGCGGGGGTACTGAAGCTTTCTTT. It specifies CASSELGGGGTEAFF.

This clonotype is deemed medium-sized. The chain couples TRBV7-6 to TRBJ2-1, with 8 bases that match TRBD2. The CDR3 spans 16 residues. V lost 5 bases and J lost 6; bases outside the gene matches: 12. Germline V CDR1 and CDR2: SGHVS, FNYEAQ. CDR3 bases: TGTGCCAGCAGCCCCCGGACTAGCCGGGTGGGCAATGAGCAGTTCTTC. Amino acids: CASSPRTSRVGNEQFF.

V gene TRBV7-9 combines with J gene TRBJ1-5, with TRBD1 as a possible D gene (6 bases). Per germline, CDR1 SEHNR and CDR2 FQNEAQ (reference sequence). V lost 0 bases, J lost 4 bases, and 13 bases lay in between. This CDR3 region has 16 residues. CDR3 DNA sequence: TGTGCCAGCAGCTTAGCGGGGGCAGGGGAAAATCAGCCCCAGCATTTT. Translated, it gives CASSLAGAGENQPQHF.

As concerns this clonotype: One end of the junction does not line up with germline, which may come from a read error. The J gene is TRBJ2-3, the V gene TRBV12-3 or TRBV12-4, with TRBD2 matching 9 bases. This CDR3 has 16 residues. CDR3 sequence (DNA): TGTGCCAGCAGCTTAGGGGGCGGGGGGGTAGCAGATACGCAGTATTTT. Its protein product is CASSLGGGGVADTQYF.

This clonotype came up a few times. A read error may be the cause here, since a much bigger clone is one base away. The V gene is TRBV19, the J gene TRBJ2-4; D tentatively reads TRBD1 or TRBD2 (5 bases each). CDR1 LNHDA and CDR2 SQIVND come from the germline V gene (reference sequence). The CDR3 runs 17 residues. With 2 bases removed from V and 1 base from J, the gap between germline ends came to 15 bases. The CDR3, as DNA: TGTGCCAGTAGTATACAGGGAGCACTGCTGGCCAAAAACATTCAGTACTTC. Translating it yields CASSIQGALLAKNIQYF.

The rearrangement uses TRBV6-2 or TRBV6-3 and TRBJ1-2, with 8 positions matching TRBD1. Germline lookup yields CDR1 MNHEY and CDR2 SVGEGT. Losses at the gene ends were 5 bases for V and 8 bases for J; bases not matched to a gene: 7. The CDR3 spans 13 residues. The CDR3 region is CASSPPRTGGYTF. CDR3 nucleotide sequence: TGTGCCAGCAGTCCACCCCGGACAGGGGGCTACACCTTC.

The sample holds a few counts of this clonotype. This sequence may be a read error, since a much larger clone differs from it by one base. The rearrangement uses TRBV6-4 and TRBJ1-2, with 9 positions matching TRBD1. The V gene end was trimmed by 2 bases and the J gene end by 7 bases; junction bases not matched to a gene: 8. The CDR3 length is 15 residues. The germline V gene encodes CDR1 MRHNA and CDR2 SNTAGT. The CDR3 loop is CASSDDLQGARGYTF. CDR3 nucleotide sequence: TGTGCCAGCAGTGACGACTTACAGGGGGCGCGTGGCTACACCTTC.

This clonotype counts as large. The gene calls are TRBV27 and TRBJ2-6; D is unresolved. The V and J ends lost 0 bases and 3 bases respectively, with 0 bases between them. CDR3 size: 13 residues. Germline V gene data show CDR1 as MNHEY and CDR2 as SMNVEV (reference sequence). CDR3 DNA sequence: TGTGCCAGCAGTTTATCTGGGGCCAACGTCCTGACTTTC. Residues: CASSLSGANVLTF.

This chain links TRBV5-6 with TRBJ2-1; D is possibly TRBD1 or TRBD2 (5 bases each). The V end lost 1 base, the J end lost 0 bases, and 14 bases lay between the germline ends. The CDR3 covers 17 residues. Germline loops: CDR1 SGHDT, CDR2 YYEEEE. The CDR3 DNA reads TGTGCCAGCAGCTTGTCAGCAGGGACGAGCTCCTACAATGAGCAGTTCTTC. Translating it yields CASSLSAGTSSYNEQFF.

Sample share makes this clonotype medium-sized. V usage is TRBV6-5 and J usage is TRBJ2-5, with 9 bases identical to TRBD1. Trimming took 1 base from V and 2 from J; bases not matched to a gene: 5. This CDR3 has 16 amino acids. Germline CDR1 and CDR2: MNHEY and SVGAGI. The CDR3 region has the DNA TGTGCCAGCAGTTACTTACGGGGGACAGGGCAAGAGACCCAGTACTTC. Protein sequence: CASSYLRGTGQETQYF.

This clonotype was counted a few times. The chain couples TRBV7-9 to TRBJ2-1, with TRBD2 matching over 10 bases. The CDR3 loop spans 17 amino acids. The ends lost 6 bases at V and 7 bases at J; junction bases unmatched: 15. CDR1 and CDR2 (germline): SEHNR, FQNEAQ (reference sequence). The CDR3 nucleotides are TGTGCCAGCAGGCCTGTTAGCGGGAGGCACCGGGGTAATGAGCAGTTCTTC. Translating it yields CASRPVSGRHRGNEQFF.

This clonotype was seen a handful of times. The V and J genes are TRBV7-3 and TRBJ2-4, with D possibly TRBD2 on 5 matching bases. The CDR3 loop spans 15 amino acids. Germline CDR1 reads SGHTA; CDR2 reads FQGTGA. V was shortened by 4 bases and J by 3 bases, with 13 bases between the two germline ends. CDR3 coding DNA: TGTGCCAGCAGCTCCGTCCAAGAGGGCAAAAACATTCAGTACTTC. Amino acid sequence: CASSSVQEGKNIQYF.

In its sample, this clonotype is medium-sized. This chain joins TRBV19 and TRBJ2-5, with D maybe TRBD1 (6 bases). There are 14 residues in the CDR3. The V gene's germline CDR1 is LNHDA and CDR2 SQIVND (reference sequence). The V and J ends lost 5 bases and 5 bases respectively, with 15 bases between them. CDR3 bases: TGTGCCAGTAGTTATGGACAGATCCCGGAGACCCAGTACTTC. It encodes CASSYGQIPETQYF.

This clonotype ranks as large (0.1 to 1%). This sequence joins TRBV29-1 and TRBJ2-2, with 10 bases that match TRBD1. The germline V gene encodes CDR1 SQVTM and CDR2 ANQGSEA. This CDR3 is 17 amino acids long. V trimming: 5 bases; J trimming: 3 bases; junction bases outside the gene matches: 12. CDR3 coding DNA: TGCAGCGTTTCCGATACCGGGACAGGGGCAGACACCGGGGAGCTGTTTTTT. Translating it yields CSVSDTGTGADTGELFF.

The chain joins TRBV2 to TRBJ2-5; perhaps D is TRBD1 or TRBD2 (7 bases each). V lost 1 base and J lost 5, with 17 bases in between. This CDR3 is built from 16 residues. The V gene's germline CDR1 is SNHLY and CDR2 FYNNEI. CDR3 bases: TGTGCCAGCAGTGAAGAACTCAGGGGGGGTGGGGAGACCCAGTACTTC. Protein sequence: CASSEELRGGGETQYF.

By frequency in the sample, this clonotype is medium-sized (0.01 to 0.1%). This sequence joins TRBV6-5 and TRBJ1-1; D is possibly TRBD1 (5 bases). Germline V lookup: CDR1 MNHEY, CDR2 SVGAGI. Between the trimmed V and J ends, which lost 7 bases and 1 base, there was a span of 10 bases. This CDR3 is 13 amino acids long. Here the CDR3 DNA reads TGTGCCAGCATCAGGGCCGAGAACACTGAAGCTTTCTTT. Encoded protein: CASIRAENTEAFF.

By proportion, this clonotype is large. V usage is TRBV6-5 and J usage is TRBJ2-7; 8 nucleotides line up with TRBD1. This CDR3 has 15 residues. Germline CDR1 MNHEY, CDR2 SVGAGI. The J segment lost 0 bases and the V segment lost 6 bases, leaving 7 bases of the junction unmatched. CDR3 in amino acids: CASSPRQGSSYEQYF. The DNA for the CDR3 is TGTGCCAGCAGCCCTCGACAGGGGAGCTCCTACGAGCAGTACTTC.

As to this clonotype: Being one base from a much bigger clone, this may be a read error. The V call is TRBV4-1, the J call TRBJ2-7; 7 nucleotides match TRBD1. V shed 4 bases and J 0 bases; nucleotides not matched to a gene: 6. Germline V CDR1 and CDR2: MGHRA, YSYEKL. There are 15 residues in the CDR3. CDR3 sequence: CASSRGTVGSYEQYV. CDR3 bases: TGCGCCAGCAGCCGAGGGACAGTGGGCTCCTACGAGCAGTACGTC.

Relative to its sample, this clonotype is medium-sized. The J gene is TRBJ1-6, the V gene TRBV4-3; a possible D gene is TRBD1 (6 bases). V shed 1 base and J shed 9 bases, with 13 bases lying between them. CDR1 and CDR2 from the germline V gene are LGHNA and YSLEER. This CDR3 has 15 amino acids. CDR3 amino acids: CASSQAAGGGSPLHF. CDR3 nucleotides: TGCGCCAGCAGCCAAGCGGCGGGGGGCGGTTCACCCCTCCACTTT.

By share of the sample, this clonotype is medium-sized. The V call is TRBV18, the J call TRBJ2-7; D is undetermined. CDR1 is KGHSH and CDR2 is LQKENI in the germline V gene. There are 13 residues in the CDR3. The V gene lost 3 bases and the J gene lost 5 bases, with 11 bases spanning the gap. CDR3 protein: CASSPSFEDEQYF. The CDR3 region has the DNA TGTGCCAGCTCACCCTCTTTTGAGGACGAGCAGTACTTC.

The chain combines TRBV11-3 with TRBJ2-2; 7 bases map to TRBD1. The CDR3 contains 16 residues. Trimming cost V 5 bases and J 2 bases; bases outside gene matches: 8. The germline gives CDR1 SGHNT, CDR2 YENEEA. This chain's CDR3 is CASSSQRDSNTGELFF. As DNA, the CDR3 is TGTGCCAGCAGCAGTCAACGGGACAGTAACACCGGGGAGCTGTTTTTT.